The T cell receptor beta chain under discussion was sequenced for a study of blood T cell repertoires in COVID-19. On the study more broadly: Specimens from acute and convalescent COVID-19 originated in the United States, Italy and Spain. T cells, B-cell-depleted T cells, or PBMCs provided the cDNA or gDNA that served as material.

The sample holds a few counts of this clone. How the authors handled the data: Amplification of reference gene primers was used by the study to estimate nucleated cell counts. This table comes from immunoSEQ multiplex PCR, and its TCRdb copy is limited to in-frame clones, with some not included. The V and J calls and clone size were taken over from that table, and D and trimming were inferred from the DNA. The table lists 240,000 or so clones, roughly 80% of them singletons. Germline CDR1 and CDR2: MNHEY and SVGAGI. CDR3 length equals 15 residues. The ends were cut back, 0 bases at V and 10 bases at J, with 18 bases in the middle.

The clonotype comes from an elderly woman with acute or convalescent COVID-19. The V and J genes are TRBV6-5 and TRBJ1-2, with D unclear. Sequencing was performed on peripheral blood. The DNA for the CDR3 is TGTGCCAGCAGTTACTCATCGGGGTTGCCGGGAGACTACACCTTC. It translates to CASSYSSGLPGDYTF.